This T cell receptor (beta chain) comes out of a study of CD8 T cells in Susac syndrome. The CDR3 runs to 14 residues. CDR1 and CDR2 from the germline V gene are SGHTS and YDEGEE. V was shortened by 2 bases and J by 2 bases, with 8 bases between the two germline ends. Reverse transcription of about 0.5 to 1 ug RNA was performed with random hexamers. TCR beta CDR3 was amplified by immunoSEQ covering 54 Vbeta and 13 Jbeta. One entry per CDR3 protein results from TCRdb running MiXCR on the immunoSEQ multiplex PCR reads. The sample has roughly 150,000 distinct CDR3 sequences; about 91% are singletons. TCR beta from blood CD8+ and CD4+ T cells was sequenced. Healthy donors constituted the controls, which were matched for age and sex. Negative isolation yielded CD4+ and CD8+ T cells, and FACS enriched TEMRA cells.

This rearrangement joins TRBV5-8 to TRBJ2-1, with D maybe TRBD1 (6 bases). Sequences were obtained from CD4+ T cells from PBMCs. The receptor was isolated from a human donor in good health. The CDR3 loop is CASSFRGPYNEQFF. The CDR3 nucleotides are TGTGCCAGCAGCTTCAGGGGACCCTACAATGAGCAGTTCTTC.